The T cell receptor (beta chain) described here comes from a study of cytomegalovirus exposure and HLA in healthy donors. As for the study in general: The 95 to 150 validation repertoires were produced on the same platform as the roughly 660 repertoires of the first cohort. This was reported in a later analysis.

In regard to this clone: Its antigen is unidentified.

The CDR3 spans 11 residues. Germline V gene lookup returns CDR1 SGHVS and CDR2 FNYEAQ. Between the trimmed V and J ends, which lost 5 bases and 4 bases, there was a span of 5 bases. Produced via immunoSEQ multiplex PCR; TCRdb's table is partial and in-frame only. In the table there are fewer than 100,000 clones, approximately 91% of which are singletons. Whole-study findings and limits: The classifier, whose performance was assessed in both the original and validation cohorts, reportedly diagnosed cytomegalovirus status with high specificity and sensitivity. In vitro confirmation showed three CMV-associated chains to be CMV antigen specific. In a later analysis, first-cohort TCR clusters were found to tend to co-occur in the 90 to 150 validation repertoires.

This sequence joins TRBV7-6 and TRBJ1-1; the D gene is possibly TRBD1 (5 bases). Sample: PBMCs. This sequence originates from a man aged 30 to 45 in good health and CMV-seronegative. In DNA, the CDR3 is TGTGCCAGCAGCCAGGGCACTGAAGCTTTCTTT. Amino acids: CASSQGTEAFF. Combining the CDR3 with reference TRBV7-6 and TRBJ1-1 gives the whole variable domain GAGVSQSPRYKVTKRGQDVALRCDPISGHVSLYWYRQALGQGPEFLTYFNYEAQQDKSGLPNDRFSAERPEGSISTLTIQRTEQRDSAMYRCASSQGTEAFFGQGTRLTVV.